A few counts support the clone carrying this TCR beta chain. Antigen: not known. An equimolar mix of two oligonucleotides served as the beta constant-region primer for TRBC1 and TRBC2. The ligated cDNA underwent four PCR rounds using SP2 and nested alpha and beta constant-region primers. Ligation attached a single-stranded oligonucleotide with a 12-nucleotide UMI and the SP2 primer to the cDNA 3' end. TCRdb used MiXCR to reprocess the UMI-ligation and nested PCR reads, holding one entry per CDR3 protein. The sample yields over 100,000 distinct CDR3 sequences, about 14% seen once. The sample originates from a study of naive and memory T cell subsets. Study results and limitations: Activation and differentiation may alter RNA-based TCR counts. Possibly reflecting memory cells re-expressing CD45RA, a few larger clonotypes occurred in naive repertoires, especially CD8.

The CDR3 extends over 13 amino acids. J gave up 8 bases and V 7 bases, and 10 bases lay outside the gene matches. Material for sequencing was naive CD8+ T cells from blood. The chain combines TRBV12-3 or TRBV12-4 with TRBJ1-2, with TRBD1 matching 7 bases. The origin of this receptor is a human donor in good health. The CDR3 DNA follows: TGTGCCAGCAACATACAGGGGCTGAGGGGCTACACCTTC. Encoded protein: CASNIQGLRGYTF.